This T cell receptor beta chain comes out of a study of shared clonotypes between healthy human individuals. With regard to this clone: Its antigen is not identified.

CDR1 and CDR2 (germline): MGHRA, YSYEKL. The CDR3 extends over 14 amino acids. V was pared by 4 bases and J by 3 bases, with 10 bases between. Measured with immunoSEQ multiplex PCR; TCRdb has only the in-frame clones, and not every one. Here the sample spans about 670,000 clones, approximately 75% being singletons. Study-level findings and limits: Memory subsets generally showed smaller estimated richness than naive subsets did. Non-shared clonotypes showed lower generation probabilities than clonotypes common to all four donors.

The clonotype was recovered from a woman aged 25 to 39 in good health. The genes are TRBV4-1 and TRBJ1-3, with D perhaps matching TRBD1 (5 bases). Sequenced material: memory CD4+ T cells sorted from blood. Specified subset: CD45RA-negative fraction. Here the CDR3 reads CASSRLGLGNTIYF. The CDR3 DNA is TGCGCCAGCAGCCGTCTGGGGCTTGGAAACACCATATATTTT.